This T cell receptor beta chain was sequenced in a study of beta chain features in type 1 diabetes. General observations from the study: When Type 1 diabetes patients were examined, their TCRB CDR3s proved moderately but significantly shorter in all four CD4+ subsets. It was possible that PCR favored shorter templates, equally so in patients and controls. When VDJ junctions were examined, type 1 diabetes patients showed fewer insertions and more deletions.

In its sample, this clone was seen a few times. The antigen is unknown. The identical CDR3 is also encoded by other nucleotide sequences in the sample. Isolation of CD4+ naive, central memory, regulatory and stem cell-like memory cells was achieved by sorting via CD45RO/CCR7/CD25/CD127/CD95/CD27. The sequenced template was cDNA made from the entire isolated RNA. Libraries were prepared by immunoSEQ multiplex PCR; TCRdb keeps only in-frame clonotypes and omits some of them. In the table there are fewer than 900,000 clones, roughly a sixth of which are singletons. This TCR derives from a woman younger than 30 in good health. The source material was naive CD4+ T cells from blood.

CDR3 in DNA: TGTGCCAGCAGCTTGGGCGGGAGCTCCTACAATGAGCAGTTCTTC. Residues: CASSLGGSSYNEQFF. The rearrangement links TRBV5-4 to TRBJ2-1; 7 nucleotides align to TRBD2. Per germline, CDR1 SGHNT and CDR2 YYREEE (reference sequence). CDR3 length: 15 amino acids. V lost 0 bases to trimming and J lost 0 bases; unmatched junction nucleotides: 0.